This T cell receptor beta chain emerged from a study of blood T cell repertoires in COVID-19. This clone was picked up a small number of times. Some clones are missing from TCRdb's copy, which holds only in-frame ones; the method was immunoSEQ multiplex PCR. The sample contains over 250,000 clones, about nine tenths of which appear only once. This CDR3 comprises 15 residues. Germline CDR1 SGHNT, CDR2 YENEEA. Germline trimming cut 5 bases from V and 5 bases from J; bases unmatched to any gene: 6. The chain joins TRBV11-3 to TRBJ2-7; 13 bases map to TRBD2. The source material was peripheral blood. This clonotype was sampled from a man aged 55 to 70 who had recovered from COVID-19. CDR3 sequence reads: CASSHGTSGVHEQYF. The CDR3, as DNA: TGTGCCAGCAGCCACGGGACTAGCGGGGTCCACGAGCAGTACTTC.